The 12 T cell receptor beta chains listed next were all sequenced from one sample in a study of T cell responses to AZD1222 COVID-19 vaccine. This table comes from immunoSEQ multiplex PCR, and its TCRdb copy is limited to in-frame clones, with some not included. The table has 130,000 or so clones, around nine tenths seen once. The sequencing here drew on peripheral blood, taken 28 days after the second dose of the MenACWY control vaccine. The receptors were gathered from an adult who received the MenACWY meningococcal vaccine as a control.

This clone occurred a few times. The genes are TRBV2 and TRBJ2-2; 7 nucleotides agree with TRBD1. CDR1 SNHLY and CDR2 FYNNEI come from the germline V gene. J was trimmed by 4 bases and V by 7 bases; bases with no gene match: 12. The CDR3 is 16 residues long. CDR3 coding DNA: TGTGCCAGCACGAAATCTACCCGGACAGGCACCGGGGAGCTGTTTTTT. As protein: CASTKSTRTGTGELFF.

The chain is built from TRBV18 and TRBJ2-2; no definite D call. The CDR3 sequence is 16 residues long. The germline V gene has CDR1 KGHSH and CDR2 LQKENI. V was cut by 2 bases and J by 1 base, with 11 bases left in between. The CDR3, as DNA: TGTGCCAGCTCACCAAATCTGGTGGGGAACACCGGGGAGCTGTTTTTT. Protein sequence: CASSPNLVGNTGELFF.

The chain recombines TRBV4-2 with TRBJ1-1; 8 positions match TRBD1. Trimming removed 1 base from V and 3 bases from J; junction bases left unmatched: 7. The CDR3 has 16 amino acids. CDR1 LGHNA and CDR2 YNFKEQ come from the germline V gene. CDR3 bases: TGTGCCAGCAGCCAAGTTCAGGGGGCGGTAGACACTGAAGCTTTCTTT. Translating it yields CASSQVQGAVDTEAFF.

This clone was picked up a small number of times. The gene calls are TRBV19 and TRBJ2-5; TRBD1 matches 10 bases. Germline loops: CDR1 LNHDA, CDR2 SQIVND (reference sequence). The CDR3 is 18 amino acids. V dropped 5 bases and J dropped 1; count of bases not matched to a gene: 13. The CDR3 DNA reads as TGTGCCAGTAGTTCGACAGGGGGCTGGGGCCCCCTCCAAGAGACCCAGTACTTC. Translated, it gives CASSSTGGWGPLQETQYF.

This sequence joins TRBV5-8 and TRBJ2-6, with D tentatively TRBD1 (5 bases). With 2 bases removed from V and 0 bases from J, the gap between germline ends came to 9 bases. The germline V gene has CDR1 SGHTS and CDR2 YDEGEE. There are 16 residues in the CDR3. Here the CDR3 reads CASSFQGISGANVLTF. CDR3 DNA: TGTGCCAGCAGCTTTCAGGGAATCTCTGGGGCCAACGTCCTGACTTTC.

This chain joins TRBV27 and TRBJ1-1; 8 bases agree with TRBD1. This CDR3 has 17 residues. Germline-derived CDR1 and CDR2 are MNHEY and SMNVEV (reference sequence). V was pared by 5 bases and J by 0 bases, with 11 bases of the junction left unmatched. CDR3 coding DNA: TGTGCCAGCAGTCTGACAGGGGCGAAGGGCGTGAACACTGAAGCTTTCTTT. It is translated as CASSLTGAKGVNTEAFF.

The V gene is TRBV4-1, the J gene TRBJ1-4; a weak D match, TRBD1 (5 bases). CDR3 size: 19 residues. Trimming took 2 bases from V and 0 from J, leaving 19 bases between them. Germline V CDR1 and CDR2: MGHRA, YSYEKL. CDR3 loop: CASSQPDGGYKSTNEKLFF. The CDR3 nucleotides read TGCGCCAGCAGCCAACCCGACGGGGGGTACAAGTCAACTAATGAAAAACTGTTTTTT.

The chain couples TRBV27 to TRBJ1-1; 8 nucleotides agree with TRBD1. Germline V lookup: CDR1 MNHEY, CDR2 SMNVEV (reference sequence). CDR3 length: 18 residues. V trimming: 0 bases; J trimming: 1 base; junction bases outside the gene matches: 10. DNA of the CDR3: TGTGCCAGCAGTTTATCCGGGACAGGACACGAAAGGAACACTGAAGCTTTCTTT. Translation: CASSLSGTGHERNTEAFF.

The rearrangement uses TRBV6-2 or TRBV6-3 and TRBJ2-2; no clear D. Trimming took off 7 bases at V and 5 bases at J, with 11 bases between the two ends. Germline CDR1 reads MNHEY; CDR2 reads SVGEGT. The CDR3 extends over 13 amino acids. As DNA, the CDR3 is TGTGCCAGCACCCCCGAAAGGACCGGGGAGCTGTTTTTT. This gives the protein CASTPERTGELFF.

The chain couples TRBV11-2 to TRBJ2-5; TRBD1 might be the D (6 bases). The CDR3 length is 14 residues. The V end lost 1 base, the J end lost 3 bases, and 9 bases lay between the germline ends. Germline loops: CDR1 SGHAT, CDR2 FQNNGV. The DNA of the CDR3 is TGTGCCAGCAGCTTAGGGGCAGGGGAAGAGACCCAGTACTTC. Protein: CASSLGAGEETQYF.

CDR3 in DNA: TGTGCCAGCAGCCACGATGGTTCGGGCGCATACGAGCAGTACGTC. This sequence encodes CASSHDGSGAYEQYV. The chain combines TRBV6-5 with TRBJ2-7, with unresolved D. CDR3 length: 15 residues. V lost 6 bases to trimming and J lost 4 bases, with 19 bases between them. Germline-derived CDR1 and CDR2 are MNHEY and SVGAGI.

This CDR3 reads CASSRATGVNTEAFF. CDR3 nucleotides: TGTGCCAGCAGCCGCGCAACAGGGGTAAACACTGAAGCTTTCTTT. J is TRBJ1-1 and V is TRBV3-1 (or the pseudogene TRBV3-2), with 7 bases lining up with TRBD1. CDR3 length equals 15 residues. Trimming cost V 4 bases and J 2 bases; bases outside gene matches: 7. Per germline, CDR1 LGHDT and CDR2 YNNKEL (reference sequence).